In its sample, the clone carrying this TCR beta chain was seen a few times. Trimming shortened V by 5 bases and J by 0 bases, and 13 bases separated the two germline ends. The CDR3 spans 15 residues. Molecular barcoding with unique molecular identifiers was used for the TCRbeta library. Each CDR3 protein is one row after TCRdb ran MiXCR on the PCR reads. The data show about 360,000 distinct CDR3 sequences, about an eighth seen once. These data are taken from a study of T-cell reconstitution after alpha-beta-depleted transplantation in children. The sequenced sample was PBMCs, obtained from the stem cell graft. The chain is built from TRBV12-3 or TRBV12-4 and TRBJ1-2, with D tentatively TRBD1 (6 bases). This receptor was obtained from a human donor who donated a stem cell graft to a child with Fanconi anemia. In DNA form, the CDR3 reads TGTGCCAGCAGTCTATACGGGACATCTAACTATGGCTACACCTTC. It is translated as CASSLYGTSNYGYTF.